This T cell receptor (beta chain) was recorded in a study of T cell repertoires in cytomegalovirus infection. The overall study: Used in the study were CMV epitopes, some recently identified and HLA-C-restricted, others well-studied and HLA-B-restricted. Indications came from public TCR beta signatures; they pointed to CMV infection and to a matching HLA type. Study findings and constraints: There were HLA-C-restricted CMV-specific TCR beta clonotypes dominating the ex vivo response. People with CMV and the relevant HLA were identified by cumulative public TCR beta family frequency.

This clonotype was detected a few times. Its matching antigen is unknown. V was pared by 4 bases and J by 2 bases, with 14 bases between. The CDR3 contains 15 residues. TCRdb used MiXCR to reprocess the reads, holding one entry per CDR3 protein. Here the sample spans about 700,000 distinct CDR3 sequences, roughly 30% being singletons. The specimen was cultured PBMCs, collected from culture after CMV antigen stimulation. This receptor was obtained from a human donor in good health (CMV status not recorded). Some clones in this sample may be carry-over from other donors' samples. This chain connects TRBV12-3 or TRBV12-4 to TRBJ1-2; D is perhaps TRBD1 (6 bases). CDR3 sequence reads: CASSYDTGWNYGYTF. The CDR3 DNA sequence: TGTGCCAGCAGTTACGATACAGGGTGGAACTATGGCTACACCTTC.